The 24 T cell receptor beta chains below come from one sample, sequenced in a study of PD-1 blockade in classical Hodgkin lymphoma. Profiled with immunoSEQ multiplex PCR; TCRdb holds only in-frame clones, not every one. Here the sample spans about 5,100 clones, approximately 68% being singletons. Time point here: cycle 4 day 1 (C4D1), after five to seven weeks of nivolumab. Every patient was affected by relapse after autologous stem cell transplantation, while exposure to brentuximab vedotin was not uniform. By magnetic negative selection, CD8+ T cells were isolated from the thawed PBMCs. The sample was CD8+ T cells from blood, taken before the fourth cycle of nivolumab. These receptors were taken from a human donor with classical Hodgkin lymphoma.

The chain links TRBV7-9 to TRBJ2-2; 13 positions match TRBD2. CDR3 length equals 16 residues. V was clipped by 4 bases and J by 7 bases; unmatched bases: 6. From germline, CDR1 is SEHNR and CDR2 FQNEAQ (reference sequence). The CDR3 spells CASSSLTSGRNGELFF. The DNA of the CDR3 is TGTGCCAGCAGCTCACTGACTAGCGGGAGGAACGGGGAGCTGTTTTTT.

This chain joins TRBV15 and TRBJ2-5, with 8 bases that match TRBD2. V lost 3 bases to trimming and J lost 5 bases; unmatched junction nucleotides: 17. Per the germline V gene, CDR1 is LNHNV and CDR2 is YYDKDF (reference sequence). This CDR3 spans 18 amino acids. The CDR3 sequence: CATSRDIRSGRRVETQYF. The CDR3, as DNA: TGTGCCACCAGCAGGGACATTCGCAGCGGGAGAAGGGTGGAGACCCAGTACTTC. Supplemented by reference TRBV15 and TRBJ2-5, the full variable domain reads DAMVIQNPRYQVTQFGKPVTLSCSQTLNHNVMYWYQQKSSQAPKLLFHYYDKDFNNEADTPDNFQSRRPNTSFCFLDIRSPGLGDTAMYLCATSRDIRSGRRVETQYFGPGTRLLVL.

This clone was counted only a few times. This chain links TRBV18 with TRBJ1-5; 10 bases line up with TRBD1. Germline V CDR1 and CDR2: KGHSH, LQKENI. The CDR3 runs 17 residues. After removal of 6 bases from V and 0 bases from J, the junction contained 8 bases not matched to a gene. Written as DNA, the CDR3 is TGTGCCAGCTCCCCCGGGACAGGGGCATATAGCAATCAGCCCCAGCATTTT. Translating gives CASSPGTGAYSNQPQHF.

This clone was seen a few times. The chain combines TRBV13 with TRBJ2-7, with D unresolved. Germline CDR1 is PRHDT and CDR2 is FYEKMQ (reference sequence). The CDR3 contains 14 residues. The V end lost 5 bases, the J end lost 0 bases, and 11 bases lay between the germline ends. The CDR3 loop reads CASSPGPNSYEQYF. The CDR3 DNA reads TGTGCCAGCAGCCCCGGGCCGAACTCCTACGAGCAGTACTTC.

The chain combines TRBV19 with TRBJ2-7, with 9 bases fitting TRBD1. V was clipped by 4 bases and J by 3 bases; unmatched bases: 7. The CDR3 has 15 amino acids. Germline V lookup: CDR1 LNHDA, CDR2 SQIVND (reference sequence). CDR3 nucleotides: TGTGCCAGTAGTAGACACAGGGGGCAGGGCTACGAGCAGTACTTC. It encodes CASSRHRGQGYEQYF.

This clone came up a few times. The genes are TRBV7-9 and TRBJ2-3; no clear D. Germline CDR1 is SEHNR and CDR2 is FQNEAQ (reference sequence). The length of the CDR3 is 12 residues. Trimming removed 1 base at V and 4 bases at J, with 3 bases between. The CDR3 sequence is CASSLGADTQYF. In nucleotides, the CDR3 is TGTGCCAGCAGCTTAGGCGCAGATACGCAGTATTTT.

By proportion, this clone is large (0.1 to 1%). The CDR3 coding sequence is TGTGCCAGCAGCTTAGCCTCCACAGGGGGGTTCGAGCAGTACTTC. It encodes CASSLASTGGFEQYF. The genes are TRBV7-9 and TRBJ2-7; 8 bases fit TRBD1. Germline-derived CDR1 and CDR2 are SEHNR and FQNEAQ (reference sequence). The CDR3 loop spans 15 amino acids. The trim removed 0 bases at V and 6 bases at J, leaving 7 bases unmatched.

This clone was seen a single time. The J gene is TRBJ2-1, the V gene TRBV11-3, with 8 bases matching TRBD2. V shed 5 bases, J shed 9 bases, and the junction held 12 bases outside the gene matches. Per germline, CDR1 SGHNT and CDR2 YENEEA. The CDR3 extends over 15 amino acids. CDR3: CASSARGGLGGEQFF. The CDR3 bases are TGTGCCAGCAGCGCCCGCGGGGGGTTGGGTGGTGAGCAGTTCTTC.

The V call is TRBV7-9, the J call TRBJ2-7; 8 bases align to TRBD1. Germline V gene lookup returns CDR1 SEHNR and CDR2 FQNEAQ (reference sequence). J was trimmed by 3 bases and V by 5 bases; bases with no gene match: 21. This CDR3 has 19 amino acids. The CDR3 spells CASSQRQGQQELDYYEQYF. The CDR3 coding sequence is TGTGCCAGCAGCCAGAGACAGGGGCAACAAGAATTGGACTACTACGAGCAGTACTTC.

This chain links TRBV27 with TRBJ2-3; no clear D gene. Deletions cut 0 bases from V and 8 bases from J, with 3 bases between. The CDR3 sequence is 11 residues long. Germline V lookup: CDR1 MNHEY, CDR2 SMNVEV (reference sequence). This chain's CDR3 is CASSLSGTQYF. The CDR3 bases are TGTGCCAGCAGTTTATCGGGTACGCAGTATTTT.

The V gene is TRBV27, the J gene TRBJ1-2; tentatively, D is TRBD1 (5 bases). The V end was cut by 2 bases, the J end by 4 bases, with 8 bases between. Germline assignment: CDR1 MNHEY and CDR2 SMNVEV (reference sequence). CDR3 length: 13 residues. CDR3 DNA: TGTGCCAGCAGTTTAGGGCAGGGCTATGGCTACACCTTC. Its protein product is CASSLGQGYGYTF.

This rearrangement joins TRBV5-2 to TRBJ2-1; the table assigns TRBD2, which was not confirmed against the DNA. TRBV5-2 is recorded as a pseudogene. The CDR3 is 15 residues long. In DNA form, the CDR3 reads TGTGCCAGCAGCATACAGGGACTAGCATACAATGAGCAGTTCTTC. Its protein is CASSIQGLAYNEQFF.

V usage is TRBV29-1 and J usage is TRBJ2-1; the D gene is possibly TRBD2 (6 bases). The CDR3 loop spans 14 amino acids. Germline V lookup: CDR1 SQVTM, CDR2 ANQGSEA. Trimming cost V 6 bases and J 3 bases, with 15 bases left between them. This CDR3 is CSVPRASDYNEQFF. In DNA form, the CDR3 reads TGCAGCGTCCCTAGAGCTAGCGACTACAATGAGCAGTTCTTC.

The chain joins TRBV29-1 to TRBJ2-2; 7 bases align to TRBD2. Germline assignment: CDR1 SQVTM and CDR2 ANQGSEA. The CDR3 has 15 amino acids. The trim removed 2 bases at V and 2 bases at J, leaving 5 bases unmatched. CDR3: CSVELAGVNTGELFF. The CDR3, as DNA: TGCAGCGTTGAATTGGCGGGAGTCAACACCGGGGAGCTGTTTTTT.

The V and J genes are TRBV2 and TRBJ1-5; D is perhaps TRBD1 (6 bases). CDR3 length: 17 amino acids. V was shortened by 4 bases and J by 4 bases, with 20 bases between the two germline ends. From germline, CDR1 is SNHLY and CDR2 FYNNEI. The CDR3 DNA follows: TGTGCCAGCAGTGCGACTTCCGCCGGCCAGGGGAATCAGCCCCAGCATTTT. It translates to CASSATSAGQGNQPQHF.

This clone was counted once. The V call is TRBV2, the J call TRBJ2-5; 9 nucleotides line up with TRBD2. Germline V lookup: CDR1 SNHLY, CDR2 FYNNEI. The V segment lost 1 base and the J segment 5 bases; nucleotides outside the gene matches: 5. The CDR3 has 15 residues. CDR3 DNA: TGTGCCAGCAGTGAAGAAGCGGCGGGAGGGGAGACCCAGTACTTC. Translation: CASSEEAAGGETQYF.

The chain joins TRBV2 to TRBJ2-7; no firm D call. The germline V gene encodes CDR1 SNHLY and CDR2 FYNNEI. The CDR3 covers 13 residues. The V end was cut by 4 bases, the J end by 3 bases, with 10 bases between. CDR3 amino acids: CASSVGFNYEQYF. For the CDR3, the DNA is TGTGCCAGCAGTGTAGGCTTTAACTACGAGCAGTACTTC.

This clone was seen a few times. The chain is built from TRBV15 and TRBJ2-2; 7 bases fit TRBD2. The germline V gene encodes CDR1 LNHNV and CDR2 YYDKDF (reference sequence). Trimming cost V 4 bases and J 4 bases; bases outside gene matches: 3. There are 14 residues in the CDR3. The CDR3 bases are TGTGCCACCAGCAATACTAGCGCCACCGGGGAGCTGTTTTTT. Its translation is CATSNTSATGELFF.

This rearrangement joins TRBV29-1 to TRBJ2-5; 7 bases line up with TRBD2. The end of the DNA fits TRBJ2-7 better, so the J call may be wrong. The CDR3 sequence is 13 residues long. The germline CDR1 and CDR2 sequences are SQVTM and ANQGSEA. CDR3 sequence: CSVKTSTSYEQYF. The CDR3 DNA is TGCAGCGTTAAGACTAGCACCTCCTACGAGCAGTACTTC.

The V and J genes are TRBV6-1 and TRBJ1-2; D remains unclear. V lost 9 bases to trimming and J lost 4 bases, with 18 bases between them. CDR3 length equals 14 residues. Germline V gene lookup returns CDR1 MNHNS and CDR2 SASEGT. The CDR3: CASTDSPLGYGYTF. The DNA of the CDR3 is TGTGCCAGTACTGATTCCCCGCTAGGCTATGGCTACACCTTC.

V and J are TRBV19 and TRBJ2-1; 12 bases match TRBD2. This CDR3 contains 17 residues. Germline V gene lookup returns CDR1 LNHDA and CDR2 SQIVND (reference sequence). The V gene end was trimmed by 5 bases and the J gene end by 1 base; junction bases not matched to a gene: 6. The CDR3 bases are TGTGCCAGTAGTTCGTGGACTAGCGGGACTTCCTACAATGAGCAGTTCTTC. Translation: CASSSWTSGTSYNEQFF.

CDR3 in amino acids: CASSSTGLAEETQYF. The CDR3 bases are TGTGCCAGCAGCAGCACGGGACTAGCGGAAGAGACCCAGTACTTC. This chain joins TRBV7-9 and TRBJ2-5, with 11 bases fitting TRBD2. CDR1 and CDR2 from the germline V gene are SEHNR and FQNEAQ (reference sequence). The CDR3 extends over 15 amino acids. The V gene end was trimmed by 5 bases and the J gene end by 3 bases; junction bases not matched to a gene: 5.

V and J are TRBV11-2 and TRBJ2-5; TRBD1 agrees at 7 bases. The CDR3 has 14 amino acids. V lost 1 base, J lost 9 bases, and 8 bases stayed unmatched. Germline V gene data show CDR1 as SGHAT and CDR2 as FQNNGV. For the CDR3, the DNA is TGTGCCAGCAGCTTAGGAGGGACAGTAAAGGCCCAGTACTTC. It specifies CASSLGGTVKAQYF.

This clone has more than one count but fewer than ten. This chain connects TRBV7-8 to TRBJ1-1, with D perhaps matching TRBD1 (5 bases). CDR1 and CDR2 from the germline V gene are SGHVS and FQNEAQ. The CDR3 sequence is 13 residues long. Trimming stripped 7 bases from V and 1 base from J, with 10 bases between. CDR3 amino acids: CASTMGGNTEAFF. The CDR3 nucleotides are TGTGCCAGCACCATGGGGGGGAACACTGAAGCTTTCTTT.